A single sample gave rise to the 28 T cell receptor beta chains below, sequenced in a study of blood T cell repertoires in COVID-19. Produced via immunoSEQ multiplex PCR; TCRdb's table is partial and in-frame only. This sample yields just over 250,000 clones, of which 80% to 90% are seen a single time; approximately 2.2% belongs to the top ten. The sample taken for sequencing was peripheral blood. The receptor source for this set is a woman in her forties or fifties with acute or convalescent COVID-19.

The chain carries TRBV5-1 and TRBJ2-2, with TRBD1 identical over 7 bases. CDR1 and CDR2 from the germline V gene are SGHRS and YFSETQ. After removal of 0 bases from V and 4 bases from J, the junction contained 3 bases not matched to a gene. The CDR3 runs 15 residues. CDR3 in amino acids: CASSLGQGLTGELFF. As DNA, the CDR3 is TGCGCCAGCAGCTTGGGACAGGGTCTCACCGGGGAGCTGTTTTTT.

This clone was observed once. The chain uses TRBV6-5 and TRBJ2-2; 8 bases fit TRBD1. This CDR3 has 16 residues. After removal of 0 bases from V and 7 bases from J, the junction contained 7 bases not matched to a gene. Germline lookup yields CDR1 MNHEY and CDR2 SVGAGI. DNA of the CDR3: TGTGCCAGCAGTTACTCTGGACAGGGTATAGGCGGGGAGCTGTTTTTT. Translated, it gives CASSYSGQGIGGELFF.

V and J are TRBV9 and TRBJ2-7; possibly TRBD2 for D (7 bases). There are 14 residues in the CDR3. The V and J ends lost 4 bases and 6 bases respectively, with 17 bases between them. Germline V gene lookup returns CDR1 SGDLS and CDR2 YYNGEE. The CDR3 spells CASSLGGREIEQYF. CDR3 in DNA: TGTGCCAGCAGCTTGGGGGGGCGGGAAATCGAGCAGTACTTC. Drawing the rest from reference TRBV9 and TRBJ2-7, the complete variable domain is DSGVTQTPKHLITATGQRVTLRCSPRSGDLSVYWYQQSLDQGLQFLIQYYNGEERAKGNILERFSAQQFPDLHSELNLSSLELGDSALYFCASSLGGREIEQYFGPGTRLTVT.

V usage is TRBV4-1 and J usage is TRBJ1-1; TRBD1 is a possible D gene (6 bases). This CDR3 contains 17 residues. The germline gives CDR1 MGHRA, CDR2 YSYEKL. Trimming left V 3 bases short and J 0 bases short, with 17 bases between. CDR3 sequence reads: CASSHISRGNMNTEAFF. CDR3 sequence (DNA): TGCGCCAGCAGCCATATATCCAGGGGCAACATGAACACTGAAGCTTTCTTT.

The chain carries TRBV4-3 and TRBJ1-1, with 7 positions matching TRBD1. CDR3 length: 13 amino acids. Germline CDR1 reads LGHNA; CDR2 reads YSLEER. Unmatched junction bases numbered 3, after V lost 4 bases and J lost 4 bases. The CDR3 DNA sequence: TGCGCCAGCAGCCGCGCAGGGGGCACTGAAGCTTTCTTT. Protein: CASSRAGGTEAFF.

This clone appeared a few times. This rearrangement joins TRBV3-1 (or the pseudogene TRBV3-2) to TRBJ2-1, with 9 bases lining up with TRBD2. CDR1 LGHDT and CDR2 YNNKEL come from the germline V gene (reference sequence). The CDR3 covers 19 residues. J was trimmed by 6 bases and V by 1 base; bases with no gene match: 16. CDR3 amino acids: CASSQVIASGNSGINEQFF. DNA of the CDR3: TGTGCCAGCAGCCAAGTAATCGCTAGCGGGAACAGTGGAATCAATGAGCAGTTCTTC.

The CDR3 nucleotides are TGTGCCAGCAGTTTGCCAGGGACAAATGCCTACGAGCAGTACTTC. It is translated as CASSLPGTNAYEQYF. The gene calls are TRBV28 and TRBJ2-7, with D maybe TRBD1 (6 bases). Per the germline V gene, CDR1 is MDHEN and CDR2 is SYDVKM. This CDR3 comprises 15 residues. Trimming took 3 bases from V and 2 from J, leaving 14 bases between them.

This sequence joins TRBV27 and TRBJ2-1; D is unclear. V was clipped by 7 bases and J by 9 bases, with 7 bases between them. The CDR3 sequence is 10 residues long. Germline CDR1 is MNHEY and CDR2 is SMNVEV (reference sequence). CDR3 residues: CASMPSEQFF. The CDR3 DNA reads TGTGCCAGCATGCCCAGTGAGCAGTTCTTC.

The chain is built from TRBV27 and TRBJ1-2; tentative D call: TRBD1 (5 bases). Trimming took off 7 bases at V and 4 bases at J, with 13 bases between the two ends. The CDR3 is 13 residues long. CDR1 and CDR2 from the germline V gene are MNHEY and SMNVEV (reference sequence). The CDR3: CASTRRGGYGYTF. The CDR3 DNA sequence: TGTGCCAGCACCCGTCGGGGGGGCTATGGCTACACCTTC.

This clone was detected once. The chain has TRBV13 and TRBJ2-4, with 8 bases identical to TRBD1. CDR1 and CDR2 from the germline V gene are PRHDT and FYEKMQ (reference sequence). V lost 4 bases and J lost 8; bases outside the gene matches: 7. The CDR3 sequence is 14 residues long. CDR3 DNA: TGTGCCAGCAGCTCCGGACAGGGAGGAGACATTCAGTACTTC. This gives the protein CASSSGQGGDIQYF.

This chain connects TRBV7-3 to TRBJ2-2; 8 positions agree with TRBD1. The CDR3 is 14 residues long. The ends lost 2 bases at V and 4 bases at J; junction bases unmatched: 0. Germline CDR1 SGHTA, CDR2 FQGTGA. In DNA form, the CDR3 reads TGTGCCAGCAGCTTACAGGGGGCCACCGGGGAGCTGTTTTTT. Translating gives CASSLQGATGELFF. Based on the CDR3 plus reference TRBV7-3 and TRBJ2-2, the full variable domain is GAGVSQTPSNKVTEKGKYVELRCDPISGHTALYWYRQSLGQGPEFLIYFQGTGAADDSGLPNDRFFAVRPEGSVSTLKIQRTERGDSAVYLCASSLQGATGELFFGEGSRLTVL.

The rearrangement links TRBV4-1 to TRBJ1-2; 7 bases are shared with TRBD1. CDR3 length equals 15 residues. The J segment lost 4 bases and the V segment lost 2 bases, leaving 7 bases of the junction unmatched. Germline assignment: CDR1 MGHRA and CDR2 YSYEKL. Here the CDR3 DNA reads TGCGCCAGCAGCCAACCAAGGGGGCGAAGCTATGGCTACACCTTC. Translating gives CASSQPRGRSYGYTF.

The V call is TRBV10-3, the J call TRBJ2-2; a weak D match, TRBD2 (6 bases). V shed 2 bases and J shed 1 base, with 11 bases lying between them. The germline V gene has CDR1 ENHRY and CDR2 SYGVKD. The CDR3 loop spans 16 amino acids. The CDR3 spells CAISEGGARNTGELFF. Here the CDR3 DNA reads TGTGCCATCAGTGAGGGAGGGGCTAGGAACACCGGGGAGCTGTTTTTT.

The sample holds one count of this clone. V and J are TRBV6-1 and TRBJ1-1, with D uncertain. The CDR3 contains 13 residues. In germline, CDR1 is MNHNS, CDR2 SASEGT. Between the trimmed V and J ends, which lost 7 bases and 4 bases, there was a span of 13 bases. Here the CDR3 reads CASTKTPGTEAFF. In DNA form, the CDR3 reads TGTGCCAGCACAAAGACCCCGGGCACTGAAGCTTTCTTT.

This clone appeared once. The V call is TRBV24-1, the J call TRBJ1-4; D gene ambiguous. The CDR3 is 15 residues long. V gave up 4 bases and J gave up 1 base, with 9 bases separating them. From germline, CDR1 is KGHDR and CDR2 SFDVKD. CDR3 DNA sequence: TGTGCCACCAGTGACGACCGGGGAACTAATGAAAAACTGTTTTTT. Translation: CATSDDRGTNEKLFF.

V and J are TRBV6-2 or TRBV6-3 and TRBJ1-5; weak D call: TRBD1 (6 bases). The germline V gene has CDR1 MNHEY and CDR2 SVGEGT. CDR3 length equals 16 residues. Trimming stripped 0 bases from V and 0 bases from J, with 9 bases between. CDR3: CASSYSQGGSNQPQHF. The CDR3 DNA reads TGTGCCAGCAGTTACTCTCAAGGGGGTAGCAATCAGCCCCAGCATTTT.

The genes are TRBV10-3 and TRBJ2-1, with TRBD2 matching 15 bases. This CDR3 spans 15 amino acids. V dropped 8 bases and J dropped 7; count of bases not matched to a gene: 6. CDR1 and CDR2 from the germline V gene are ENHRY and SYGVKD. The CDR3 nucleotides are TGTGCCATCGGCCGGACTAGCGGGAGGGGAAATGAGCAGTTCTTC. Its protein product is CAIGRTSGRGNEQFF.

The rearrangement links TRBV5-6 to TRBJ2-2, with D maybe TRBD1 (5 bases). CDR1 is SGHDT and CDR2 is YYEEEE in the germline V gene. With 2 bases removed from V and 2 bases from J, the gap between germline ends came to 13 bases. This CDR3 is built from 16 residues. CDR3 amino acids: CASSFVRTTNTGELFF. CDR3 nucleotide sequence: TGTGCCAGCAGCTTTGTGAGGACAACCAACACCGGGGAGCTGTTTTTT.

This chain connects TRBV10-3 to TRBJ2-1, with 9 positions matching TRBD2. Per germline, CDR1 ENHRY and CDR2 SYGVKD. The CDR3 sequence is 15 residues long. The junction had 8 bases not matched to a gene; V was cut back by 3 bases and J by 8 bases. Here the CDR3 reads CAISESASGIYEQFF. The CDR3 nucleotides read TGTGCCATCAGTGAATCGGCTAGCGGGATCTATGAGCAGTTCTTC.

CDR3 in amino acids: CAITTTGMNTEAFF. The CDR3 DNA follows: TGTGCCATCACCACGACAGGGATGAACACTGAAGCTTTCTTT. The chain recombines TRBV10-3 with TRBJ1-1; 7 bases match TRBD1. The germline V gene encodes CDR1 ENHRY and CDR2 SYGVKD. V was pared by 7 bases and J by 0 bases, with 5 bases of the junction left unmatched. The CDR3 runs to 14 residues.

J is TRBJ2-3 and V is TRBV15; possible D gene TRBD2, 5 bases. The CDR3 sequence is 15 residues long. The germline CDR1 and CDR2 sequences are LNHNV and YYDKDF (reference sequence). The V end lost 1 base, the J end lost 1 base, and 9 bases lay between the germline ends. CDR3: CATSRVPRGTDTQYF. The CDR3 coding sequence is TGTGCCACCAGCAGAGTCCCGAGGGGCACAGATACGCAGTATTTT.

This chain joins TRBV24-1 and TRBJ2-1; D remains unclear. The CDR3 length is 13 residues. Germline assignment: CDR1 KGHDR and CDR2 SFDVKD. V lost 2 bases, J lost 9 bases, and 10 bases lay in between. The CDR3 DNA follows: TGTGCCACCAGTGATTCCCCCCCCAGTGAGCAGTTCTTC. Protein: CATSDSPPSEQFF.

This chain connects TRBV6-2 or TRBV6-3 to TRBJ2-1, with TRBD1 as a possible D gene (5 bases). Per the germline V gene, CDR1 is MNHEY and CDR2 is SVGEGT. This CDR3 spans 16 amino acids. V was pared by 2 bases and J by 3 bases, with 14 bases between. The CDR3 DNA reads as TGTGCCAGCAGTTACAGGGCCAGGGTCGGCTACAATGAGCAGTTCTTC. Translation gives CASSYRARVGYNEQFF.

This clone was observed a few times. The CDR3 loop reads CSVLRRAGNTIYF. The CDR3 nucleotides are TGCAGCGTTTTGCGCAGGGCAGGAAACACCATATATTTT. The rearrangement uses TRBV29-1 and TRBJ1-3; tentative D call: TRBD1 (5 bases). V lost 5 bases and J lost 4, with 12 bases in between. CDR3 size: 13 residues. Germline loops: CDR1 SQVTM, CDR2 ANQGSEA.

This chain links TRBV2 with TRBJ1-5; a possible D gene is TRBD1 (6 bases). The CDR3 length is 14 residues. Trimming stripped 2 bases from V and 5 bases from J, with 10 bases between. CDR1 SNHLY and CDR2 FYNNEI come from the germline V gene. CDR3 protein: CASSETGSYQPQHF. The CDR3 bases are TGTGCCAGCAGTGAAACAGGGAGCTATCAGCCCCAGCATTTT.

The chain recombines TRBV5-1 with TRBJ1-5; TRBD1 is a possible D gene (6 bases). V lost 2 bases and J 7 bases, leaving 13 bases between the germline ends. The germline gives CDR1 SGHRS, CDR2 YFSETQ. The CDR3 loop spans 14 amino acids. The CDR3 loop is CASSFTGMGQPQHF. CDR3 DNA: TGCGCCAGCAGCTTCACAGGGATGGGGCAGCCCCAGCATTTT.

This rearrangement joins TRBV7-9 to TRBJ1-5, with D unresolved. This CDR3 region has 16 residues. V lost 2 bases and J lost 3, with 14 bases in between. Per the germline V gene, CDR1 is SEHNR and CDR2 is FQNEAQ (reference sequence). CDR3 in DNA: TGTGCCAGCAGCTTACGGGAAGCAGGTCTCAATCAGCCCCAGCATTTT. It translates to CASSLREAGLNQPQHF.

This clone appeared a single time. The V call is TRBV18, the J call TRBJ1-4; possible D gene TRBD1, 6 bases. Germline assignment: CDR1 KGHSH and CDR2 LQKENI. The CDR3 totals 14 residues. Trimming cost V 6 bases and J 3 bases, with 11 bases left between them. CDR3 DNA sequence: TGTGCCAGCTCTGTGGACAGATCTAATGAAAAACTGTTTTTT. Translation gives CASSVDRSNEKLFF.